The 18 T cell receptor beta chains listed next were all sequenced from one sample in a study of blood T cell repertoires in COVID-19. Profiling relied on immunoSEQ multiplex PCR, and the TCRdb table lists in-frame clones only, not all of them. The repertoire holds more than 40,000 clones, with more than 75% as singletons. Sequenced: peripheral blood. Receptors were obtained from a man between 60 and 75 years old with active or convalescent COVID-19.

The genes are TRBV28 and TRBJ2-3, with TRBD2 identical over 10 bases. The CDR3 contains 17 residues. The germline gives CDR1 MDHEN, CDR2 SYDVKM. With 1 base clipped from V and 2 bases from J, the junction kept 6 bases outside the gene matches. CDR3 loop: CASSLSLAGANTDTQYF. DNA for the CDR3: TGTGCCAGCAGTTTATCTCTAGCGGGGGCTAACACAGATACGCAGTATTTT.

The chain joins TRBV6-6 to TRBJ2-7, with D tentatively TRBD1 (5 bases). CDR1 is MNHNY and CDR2 is SVGAGI in the germline V gene (reference sequence). V was trimmed by 2 bases and J by 3 bases, leaving 14 bases between them. CDR3 length: 15 amino acids. The CDR3 reads CASSYPPGRDYEQYF. The CDR3 region has the DNA TGTGCCAGCAGTTACCCCCCGGGCAGGGACTACGAGCAGTACTTC.

V gene TRBV2 combines with J gene TRBJ1-2; 7 bases map to TRBD1. The CDR3 is made up of 11 amino acids. J gave up 5 bases and V 8 bases, and 2 bases lay outside the gene matches. Per the germline V gene, CDR1 is SNHLY and CDR2 is FYNNEI. Here the CDR3 DNA reads TGTGCCAGCGGGGACAGTTATGGCTACACCTTC. Protein sequence: CASGDSYGYTF. The variable domain in full, with the rest retrieved from reference TRBV2 and TRBJ1-2, is EPEVTQTPSHQVTQMGQEVILRCVPISNHLYFYWYRQILGQKVEFLVSFYNNEISEKSEIFDDQFSVERPDGSNFTLKIRSTKLEDSAMYFCASGDSYGYTFGSGTRLTVV.

The V and J genes are TRBV30 and TRBJ1-3; TRBD1 is a possible D gene (6 bases). This CDR3 has 13 residues. Looked up from germline, CDR1 is GTSNPN and CDR2 is SVGIG (reference sequence). The V and J ends lost 5 bases and 2 bases respectively, with 10 bases between them. The DNA for the CDR3 is TGTGCCTGGTCGGCAGGGGCTGGAAACACCATATATTTT. It codes for CAWSAGAGNTIYF. The entire variable domain, with the rest obtained from reference TRBV30 and TRBJ1-3, is as follows: SQTIHQWPATLVQPVGSPLSLECTVEGTSNPNLYWYRQAAGRGLQLLFYSVGIGQISSEVPQNLSASRPQDRQFILSSKKLLLSDSGFYLCAWSAGAGNTIYFGEGSWLTVV.

The rearrangement uses TRBV7-8 and TRBJ2-7; D is ambiguous. Germline loops: CDR1 SGHVS, CDR2 FQNEAQ. The CDR3 spans 14 residues. V was trimmed by 2 bases and J by 0 bases, leaving 8 bases between them. The CDR3 protein is CASSLSTRSYEQYF. DNA of the CDR3: TGTGCCAGCAGCTTAAGTACTCGCTCCTACGAGCAGTACTTC.

The chain links TRBV10-3 to TRBJ1-6; 7 nucleotides match TRBD1. The V segment lost 9 bases and the J segment 7 bases; nucleotides outside the gene matches: 3. The length of the CDR3 is 12 residues. The germline CDR1 and CDR2 sequences are ENHRY and SYGVKD. CDR3 loop: CAIGTVNSPLHF. The DNA of the CDR3 is TGTGCCATTGGGACAGTGAATTCACCCCTCCACTTT.

The chain is built from TRBV7-9 and TRBJ2-5; D may be TRBD1 (6 bases). With 11 bases removed from V and 4 bases from J, the gap between germline ends came to 17 bases. The CDR3 is 13 amino acids. In germline, CDR1 is SEHNR, CDR2 FQNEAQ (reference sequence). CDR3 residues: CAWSSGQTETQYF. The CDR3 coding sequence is TGTGCCTGGTCGTCCGGACAGACAGAGACCCAGTACTTC.

This chain links TRBV25-1 with TRBJ2-7; perhaps TRBD1 as D (6 bases). Germline loops: CDR1 MGHDK, CDR2 SYGVNS. V was pared by 10 bases and J by 1 base, with 14 bases between. The CDR3 is 13 residues long. The CDR3 loop reads CATGTSISYEQYF. CDR3 bases: TGTGCCACCGGGACATCTATTTCCTACGAGCAGTACTTC.

The gene calls are TRBV28 and TRBJ2-3; 9 bases are shared with TRBD1. The germline gives CDR1 MDHEN, CDR2 SYDVKM. V was pared by 3 bases and J by 0 bases, with 1 base of the junction left unmatched. This CDR3 has 15 amino acids. The CDR3 sequence: CASSFGTGSTDTQYF. The CDR3, as DNA: TGTGCCAGCAGTTTCGGGACAGGGAGCACAGATACGCAGTATTTT.

The CDR3 protein is CAWSLGETQYF. As DNA, the CDR3 is TGTGCCTGGAGCCTTGGCGAGACCCAGTACTTC. The chain uses TRBV30 and TRBJ2-5; D unresolved. Germline loops: CDR1 GTSNPN, CDR2 SVGIG (reference sequence). V lost 3 bases, J lost 5 bases, and 7 bases lay in between. The CDR3 length is 11 residues.

This chain joins TRBV7-9 and TRBJ2-5; 10 bases align to TRBD2. With V trimmed by 3 bases and J by 5 bases, 12 bases remained unmatched. The germline CDR1 and CDR2 sequences are SEHNR and FQNEAQ (reference sequence). The CDR3 consists of 17 residues. DNA for the CDR3: TGTGCCAGCAGCTTCCCCGGAAGTAGCGGGGGGCTTGAGACCCAGTACTTC. It translates to CASSFPGSSGGLETQYF.

The genes are TRBV29-1 and TRBJ2-5; 10 nucleotides match TRBD1. Germline CDR1 SQVTM, CDR2 ANQGSEA. Germline trimming cut 1 base from V and 5 bases from J; bases unmatched to any gene: 7. This CDR3 is built from 15 residues. This CDR3 reads CSVEGGGQGWETQYF. The CDR3 DNA reads TGCAGCGTTGAAGGTGGGGGACAGGGGTGGGAGACCCAGTACTTC.

The V gene is TRBV2, the J gene TRBJ1-5; perhaps TRBD1 as D (6 bases). The germline gives CDR1 SNHLY, CDR2 FYNNEI. The V and J ends lost 4 bases and 0 bases respectively, with 10 bases between them. The CDR3 is 15 amino acids. CDR3 sequence (DNA): TGTGCCAGCAGTGGAGACAGGCCTAGCAATCAGCCCCAGCATTTT. Its protein is CASSGDRPSNQPQHF.

The rearrangement joins TRBV29-1 to TRBJ1-5; D remains ambiguous. Trimming left V 2 bases short and J 0 bases short, with 11 bases between. The CDR3 is made up of 15 amino acids. Germline loops: CDR1 SQVTM, CDR2 ANQGSEA. CDR3 coding DNA: TGCAGCGTTGAAATGGCAGTATATAGCAATCAGCCCCAGCATTTT. Its protein product is CSVEMAVYSNQPQHF.

J is TRBJ1-1 and V is TRBV7-2; possible D gene TRBD1, 5 bases. The germline V gene encodes CDR1 SGHTA and CDR2 FQGNSA. Trimming removed 4 bases at V and 3 bases at J, with 15 bases between. The CDR3 loop spans 15 amino acids. DNA of the CDR3: TGTGCCAGCAGCTCCCTTGGGGCGGCCGACACTGAAGCTTTCTTT. This gives the protein CASSSLGAADTEAFF.

The CDR3: CATHRGREETQYF. The CDR3 DNA reads TGTGCCACCCACAGGGGGCGTGAAGAGACCCAGTACTTC. This chain uses TRBV2 with TRBJ2-5, with 9 bases fitting TRBD1. V shed 10 bases and J 3 bases; nucleotides not matched to a gene: 6. The length of the CDR3 is 13 residues. The V gene's germline CDR1 is SNHLY and CDR2 FYNNEI.

In this sample, this clone turned up a few times. The rearrangement uses TRBV19 and TRBJ2-5; maybe TRBD1 (6 bases). CDR3 length equals 14 residues. Looked up from germline, CDR1 is LNHDA and CDR2 is SQIVND (reference sequence). Trimming took 10 bases from V and 7 from J, leaving 22 bases between them. CDR3 protein: CATTQGTDSGTQYF. The CDR3 DNA sequence: TGTGCCACCACCCAGGGGACCGACTCGGGGACCCAGTACTTC.

The J gene is TRBJ2-7, the V gene TRBV7-8, with unresolved D. Germline CDR1 reads SGHVS; CDR2 reads FQNEAQ. The CDR3 loop spans 14 amino acids. V was cut by 1 base and J by 6 bases, with 13 bases left in between. CDR3 sequence: CASSLGPETGEQYF. The CDR3 coding sequence is TGTGCCAGCAGCTTAGGGCCGGAAACGGGCGAGCAGTACTTC. The full variable domain, completed using reference TRBV7-8 and TRBJ2-7, is GAGVSQSPRYKVAKRGQDVALRCDPISGHVSLFWYQQALGQGPEFLTYFQNEAQLDKSGLPSDRFFAERPEGSVSTLKIQRTQQEDSAVYLCASSLGPETGEQYFGPGTRLTVT.